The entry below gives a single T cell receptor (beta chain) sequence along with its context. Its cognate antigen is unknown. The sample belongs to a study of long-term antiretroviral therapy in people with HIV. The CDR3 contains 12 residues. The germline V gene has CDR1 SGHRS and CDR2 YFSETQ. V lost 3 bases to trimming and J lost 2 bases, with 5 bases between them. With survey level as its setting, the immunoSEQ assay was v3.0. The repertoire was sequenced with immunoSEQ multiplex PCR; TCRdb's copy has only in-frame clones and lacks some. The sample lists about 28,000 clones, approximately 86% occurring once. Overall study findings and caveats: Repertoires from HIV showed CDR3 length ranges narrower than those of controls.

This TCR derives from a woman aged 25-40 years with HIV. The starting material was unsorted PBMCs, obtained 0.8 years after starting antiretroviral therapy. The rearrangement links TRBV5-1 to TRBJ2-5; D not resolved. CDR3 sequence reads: CASSSSQETQYF. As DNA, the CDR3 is TGCGCCAGCAGCTCCAGTCAAGAGACCCAGTACTTC.